The clone carrying this TCR beta chain was picked up one time. Its specificity is not known. From germline, CDR1 is MNHNY and CDR2 SVGAGI (reference sequence). The CDR3 totals 14 residues. Trimming cost V 6 bases and J 2 bases; bases outside gene matches: 4. This entry belongs to a study of cytomegalovirus exposure and HLA in healthy donors. Study-wide findings and caveats: Data from an earlier analysis indicated that most TCR beta V segments were productive either about 87% or about 30% of the time. Owing to their indistinguishability, certain V segments, notably TRBV6-2 and TRBV6-3, were excluded. Most CMV-associated TCR beta chains were later found to appear HLA-restricted.

Amplification used 60 Vbeta primers and 13 Jbeta primers. The assay was immunoSEQ multiplex PCR, and TCRdb's table has in-frame clones only and misses some. The top ten hold approximately 11% of the sample, which has some 65,000 clones, approximately 68% seen once. The V gene is TRBV6-6, the J gene TRBJ1-3; 7 nucleotides agree with TRBD1. The sequencing input was PBMCs. This receptor was identified in a woman in her 30s in good health and CMV-seronegative. The CDR3 coding sequence is TGTGCCAGCAGACGGACAGGCGCTGGAAACACCATATATTTT. Encoded protein: CASRRTGAGNTIYF.